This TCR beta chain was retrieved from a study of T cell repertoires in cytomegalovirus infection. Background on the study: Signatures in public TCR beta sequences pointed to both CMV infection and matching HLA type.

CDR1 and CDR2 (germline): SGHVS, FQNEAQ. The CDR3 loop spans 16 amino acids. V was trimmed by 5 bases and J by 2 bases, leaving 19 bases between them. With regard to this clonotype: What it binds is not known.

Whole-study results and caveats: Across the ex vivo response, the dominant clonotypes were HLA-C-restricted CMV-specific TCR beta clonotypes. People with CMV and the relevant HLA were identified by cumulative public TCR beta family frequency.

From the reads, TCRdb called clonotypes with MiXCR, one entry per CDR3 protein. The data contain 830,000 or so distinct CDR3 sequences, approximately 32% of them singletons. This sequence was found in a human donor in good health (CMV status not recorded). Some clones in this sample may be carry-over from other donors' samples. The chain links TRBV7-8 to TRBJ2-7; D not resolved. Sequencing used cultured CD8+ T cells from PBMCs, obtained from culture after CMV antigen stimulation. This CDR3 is CASSQKGYTSAYEQYV. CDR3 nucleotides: TGTGCCAGCAGCCAGAAGGGTTACACCTCCGCCTACGAGCAGTACGTC.